This T cell receptor (beta chain) was found in a study of blood T cell repertoires in COVID-19. Produced via immunoSEQ multiplex PCR; TCRdb's table is partial and in-frame only. The profile shows 200,000 to 300,000 clones, approximately 83% of them singletons. After removal of 6 bases from V and 1 base from J, the junction contained 4 bases not matched to a gene. Germline V CDR1 and CDR2: MGHRA, YSYEKL. The CDR3 sequence is 14 residues long. Specimen: peripheral blood. The chain recombines TRBV4-1 with TRBJ2-5; 8 bases map to TRBD1. The TCR sequence derives from an elderly man with acute or convalescent COVID-19. In DNA form, the CDR3 reads TGCGCCAGCAGGCGGACAGGGTTCCAAGAGACCCAGTACTTC. Translation gives CASRRTGFQETQYF.